This T cell receptor (beta chain) was recorded in a study of early T cells in non-severe SARS-CoV-2 infection. Study background: Sequencing of bulk RNA from unsorted whole blood was done, without chain pairing.

Study-level points and caveats: VDJdb-based annotation leaned toward anti-spike CD8 responses and missed private and CD4 specificities.

Attached unique molecular identifiers marked individual cDNA molecules. TCRdb processed the 5' RACE reads anew with MiXCR; each CDR3 protein has one entry. The sample carries roughly 45,000 distinct CDR3 sequences, around 6.4% recorded once. Deletions cut 5 bases from V and 0 bases from J, with 8 bases between. Germline-derived CDR1 and CDR2 are MDHEN and SYDVKM. The CDR3 loop spans 14 amino acids. This clonotype has ten or more counts. The antigen remains unidentified. The J gene is TRBJ1-3, the V gene TRBV28; D gene unclear. The sequence derives from an adult who was a healthcare worker with PCR-confirmed SARS-CoV-2 infection or an uninfected control (not recorded which). The sample here was whole blood, taken at baseline. The CDR3 sequence is CASSGIDSGNTIYF. CDR3 DNA: TGTGCCAGCAGTGGGATCGACTCTGGAAACACCATATATTTT.